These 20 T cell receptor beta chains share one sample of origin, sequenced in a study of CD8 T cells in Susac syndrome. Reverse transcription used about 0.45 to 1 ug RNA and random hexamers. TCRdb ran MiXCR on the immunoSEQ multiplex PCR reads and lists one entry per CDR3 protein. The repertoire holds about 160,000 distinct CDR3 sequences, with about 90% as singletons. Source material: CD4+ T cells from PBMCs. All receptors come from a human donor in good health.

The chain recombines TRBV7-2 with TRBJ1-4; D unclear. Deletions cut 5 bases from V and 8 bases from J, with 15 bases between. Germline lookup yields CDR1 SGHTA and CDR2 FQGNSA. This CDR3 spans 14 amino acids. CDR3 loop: CASSPAGMREKLFF. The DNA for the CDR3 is TGTGCCAGCAGCCCAGCGGGCATGCGGGAAAAACTGTTTTTT.

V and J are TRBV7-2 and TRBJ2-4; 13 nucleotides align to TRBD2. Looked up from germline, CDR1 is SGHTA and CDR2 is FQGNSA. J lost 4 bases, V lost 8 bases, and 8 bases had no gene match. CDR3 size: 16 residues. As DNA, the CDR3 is TGTGCCAGCGGATCTACTAGCGGGGGGGGAAAAAACATTCAGTACTTC. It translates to CASGSTSGGGKNIQYF.

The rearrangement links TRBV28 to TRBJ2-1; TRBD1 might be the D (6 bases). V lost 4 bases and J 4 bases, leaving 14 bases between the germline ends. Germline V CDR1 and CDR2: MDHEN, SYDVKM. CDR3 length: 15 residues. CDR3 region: CASSSTGTRYNEQFF. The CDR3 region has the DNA TGTGCCAGCAGTTCCACGGGGACAAGATACAATGAGCAGTTCTTC. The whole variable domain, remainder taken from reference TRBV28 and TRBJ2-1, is DVKVTQSSRYLVKRTGEKVFLECVQDMDHENMFWYRQDPGLGLRLIYFSYDVKMKEKGDIPEGYSVSREKKERFSLILESASTNQTSMYLCASSSTGTRYNEQFFGPGTRLTVL.

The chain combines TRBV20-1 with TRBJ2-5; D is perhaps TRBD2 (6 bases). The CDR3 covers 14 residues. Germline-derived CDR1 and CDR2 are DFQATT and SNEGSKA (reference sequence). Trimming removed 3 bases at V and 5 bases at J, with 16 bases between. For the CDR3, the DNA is TGCAGTGCTAGTACGGGGGATCTATTGGAGACCCAGTACTTC. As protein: CSASTGDLLETQYF.

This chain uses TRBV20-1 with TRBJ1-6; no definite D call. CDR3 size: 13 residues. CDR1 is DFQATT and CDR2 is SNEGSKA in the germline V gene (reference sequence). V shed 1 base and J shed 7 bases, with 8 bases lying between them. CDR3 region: CSARGTENSPLHF. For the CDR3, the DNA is TGCAGTGCTAGAGGAACAGAGAATTCACCCCTCCACTTT.

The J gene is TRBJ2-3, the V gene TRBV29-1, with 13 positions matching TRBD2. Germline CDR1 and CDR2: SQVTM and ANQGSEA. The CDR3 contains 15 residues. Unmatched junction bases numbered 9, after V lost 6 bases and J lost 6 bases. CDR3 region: CSVGLAGEATDTQYF. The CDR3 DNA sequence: TGCAGCGTCGGACTAGCGGGGGAGGCAACCGATACGCAGTATTTT.

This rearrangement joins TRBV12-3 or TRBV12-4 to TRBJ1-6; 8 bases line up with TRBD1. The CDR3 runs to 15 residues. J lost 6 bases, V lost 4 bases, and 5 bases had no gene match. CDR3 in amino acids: CASSSRQGANSPLHF. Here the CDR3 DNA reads TGTGCCAGCAGTTCCCGGCAGGGGGCTAATTCACCCCTCCACTTT.

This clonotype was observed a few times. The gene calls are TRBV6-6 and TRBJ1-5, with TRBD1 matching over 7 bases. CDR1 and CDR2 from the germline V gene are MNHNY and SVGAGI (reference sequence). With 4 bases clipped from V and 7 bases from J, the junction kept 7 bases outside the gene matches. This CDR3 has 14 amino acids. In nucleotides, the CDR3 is TGTGCCAGCAGTTGGACAGGTGATGACCAGCCCCAGCATTTT. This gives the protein CASSWTGDDQPQHF.

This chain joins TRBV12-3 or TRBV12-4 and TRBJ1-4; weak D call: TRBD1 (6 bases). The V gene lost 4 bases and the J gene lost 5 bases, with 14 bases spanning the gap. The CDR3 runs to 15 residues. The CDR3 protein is CASSSSRQGNEKLFF. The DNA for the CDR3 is TGTGCCAGCAGTTCCTCTCGGCAGGGGAATGAAAAACTGTTTTTT.

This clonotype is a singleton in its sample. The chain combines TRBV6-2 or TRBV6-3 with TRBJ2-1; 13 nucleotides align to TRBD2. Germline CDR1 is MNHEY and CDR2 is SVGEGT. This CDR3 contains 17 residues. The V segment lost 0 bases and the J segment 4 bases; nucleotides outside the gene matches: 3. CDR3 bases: TGTGCCAGCAGTTACTCAACGGGACTAGCGGGGTACAATGAGCAGTTCTTC. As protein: CASSYSTGLAGYNEQFF.

In DNA form, the CDR3 reads TGTGCCAGCAGCCCGCCAACCCGGACAGGGGGCGTTGGCGAGCAGTACTTC. It encodes CASSPPTRTGGVGEQYF. V gene TRBV21-1 combines with J gene TRBJ2-7; TRBD1 reflects the table's D call only, with no check against the DNA. TRBV21-1 is classified as a pseudogene. This CDR3 has 17 amino acids.

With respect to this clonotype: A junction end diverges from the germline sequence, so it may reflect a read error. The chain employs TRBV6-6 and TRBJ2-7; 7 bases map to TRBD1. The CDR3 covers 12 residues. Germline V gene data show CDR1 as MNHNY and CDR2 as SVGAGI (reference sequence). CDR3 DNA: TGTGCCAGCATTACCTCGGACAGGTTGGGTGTCTTC. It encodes CASITSDRLGVF.

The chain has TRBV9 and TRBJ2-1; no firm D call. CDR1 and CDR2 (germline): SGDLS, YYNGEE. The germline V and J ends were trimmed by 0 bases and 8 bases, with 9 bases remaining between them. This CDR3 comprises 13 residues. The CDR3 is CASSVVQTDEQFF. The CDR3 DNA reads TGTGCCAGCAGCGTAGTACAGACGGATGAGCAGTTCTTC.

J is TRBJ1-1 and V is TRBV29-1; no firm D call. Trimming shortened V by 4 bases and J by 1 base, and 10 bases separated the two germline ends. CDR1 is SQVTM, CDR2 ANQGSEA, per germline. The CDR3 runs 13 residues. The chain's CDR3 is CSVVEGGNTEAFF. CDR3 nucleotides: TGCAGCGTTGTCGAGGGCGGGAACACTGAAGCTTTCTTT.

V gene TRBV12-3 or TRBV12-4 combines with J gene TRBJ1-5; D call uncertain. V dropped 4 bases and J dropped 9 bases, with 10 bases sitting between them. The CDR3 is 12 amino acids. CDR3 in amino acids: CASSSSLRPQHF. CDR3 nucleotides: TGTGCCAGCAGTTCCTCTCTCCGGCCCCAGCATTTT.

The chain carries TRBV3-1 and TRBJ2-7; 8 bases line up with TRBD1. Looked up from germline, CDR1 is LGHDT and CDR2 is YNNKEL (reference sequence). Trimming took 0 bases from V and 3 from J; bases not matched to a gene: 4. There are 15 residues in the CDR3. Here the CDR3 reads CASSQDLGTGYEQYF. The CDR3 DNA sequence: TGTGCCAGCAGCCAAGATCTGGGGACAGGCTACGAGCAGTACTTC.

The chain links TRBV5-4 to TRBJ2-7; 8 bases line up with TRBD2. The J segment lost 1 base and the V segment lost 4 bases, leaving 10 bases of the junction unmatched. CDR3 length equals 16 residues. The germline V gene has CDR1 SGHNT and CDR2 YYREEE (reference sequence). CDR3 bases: TGTGCCAGCAGCCCGGGGGGGGGTTCTCTTTCCTACGAGCAGTACTTC. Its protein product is CASSPGGGSLSYEQYF.

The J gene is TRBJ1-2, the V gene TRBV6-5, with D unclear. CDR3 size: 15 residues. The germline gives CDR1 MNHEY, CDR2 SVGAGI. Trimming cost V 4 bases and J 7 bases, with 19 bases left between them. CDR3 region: CASSSDSFGEAGYTF. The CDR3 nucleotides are TGTGCCAGCAGTTCAGACTCGTTCGGGGAGGCTGGCTACACCTTC.

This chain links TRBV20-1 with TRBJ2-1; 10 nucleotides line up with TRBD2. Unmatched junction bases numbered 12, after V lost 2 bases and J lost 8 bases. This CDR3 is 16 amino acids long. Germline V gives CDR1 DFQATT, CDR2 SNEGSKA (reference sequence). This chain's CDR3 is CSARNLLAGRDDEQFF. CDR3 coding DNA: TGCAGTGCTAGAAACCTACTAGCGGGAAGGGACGATGAGCAGTTCTTC.

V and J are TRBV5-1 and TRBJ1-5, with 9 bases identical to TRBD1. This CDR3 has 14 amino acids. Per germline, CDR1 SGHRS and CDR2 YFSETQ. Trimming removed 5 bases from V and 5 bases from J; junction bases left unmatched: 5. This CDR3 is CASRIRQGDQPQHF. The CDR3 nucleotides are TGCGCCAGCAGAATAAGACAGGGGGATCAGCCCCAGCATTTT.